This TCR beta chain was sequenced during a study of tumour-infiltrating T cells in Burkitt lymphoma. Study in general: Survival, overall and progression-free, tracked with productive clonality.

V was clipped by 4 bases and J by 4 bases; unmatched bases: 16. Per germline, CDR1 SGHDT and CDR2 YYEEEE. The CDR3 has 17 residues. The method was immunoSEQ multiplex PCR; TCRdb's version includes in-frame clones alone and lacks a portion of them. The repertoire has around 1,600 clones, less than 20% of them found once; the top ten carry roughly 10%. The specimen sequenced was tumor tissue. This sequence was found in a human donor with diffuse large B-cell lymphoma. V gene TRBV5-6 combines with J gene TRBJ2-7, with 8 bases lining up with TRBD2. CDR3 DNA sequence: TGTGCCAGCAGCCTCCCCCTTGATAGCGGGGCGATATACGAGCAGTACTTC. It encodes CASSLPLDSGAIYEQYF.